The 18 T cell receptor beta chains reported below all come from one sample, sequenced in a study of early T cells in non-severe SARS-CoV-2 infection (dated by TCRdb to the early 2020s). The library was made by 5' RACE. The data were produced on a NextSeq 500. TCRdb reanalyzed the raw reads on its own, using fastp at Q25 for trimming and MiXCR for clone calling, and kept in-frame beta chains. Each entry is one CDR3 protein sequence, shown with its most common DNA and genes. The sample yields 46,000 or so distinct CDR3 sequences; 13% were counted once. The leading ten clones occupy approximately 10% of the sample. The sequenced sample was whole blood. These receptors were taken from an adult who was a healthcare worker with PCR-confirmed SARS-CoV-2 infection or an uninfected control (not recorded which).

This clonotype was seen at least ten times. Here the CDR3 DNA reads TGTGCCAGCAGCACGGAGGGAGGGAGGGGGCGGCATTCACCCCTCCACTTT. The encoded protein is CASSTEGGRGRHSPLHF. V usage is TRBV9 and J usage is TRBJ1-6; 7 bases line up with TRBD1. V trimming: 4 bases; J trimming: 8 bases; junction bases outside the gene matches: 15. CDR1 SGDLS and CDR2 YYNGEE come from the germline V gene. This CDR3 contains 17 residues.

The V gene is TRBV9, the J gene TRBJ2-7, with D unclear. The V gene lost 5 bases and the J gene lost 0 bases, with 18 bases spanning the gap. The CDR3 consists of 16 residues. From germline, CDR1 is SGDLS and CDR2 YYNGEE. DNA for the CDR3: TGTGCCAGCAGTTCCAATGGCAGGCTCAGCTCCTACGAGCAGTACTTC. Residues: CASSSNGRLSSYEQYF.

This clonotype appeared a few times. This sequence joins TRBV9 and TRBJ1-3; the D is unclear. The CDR3 has 16 residues. V was pared by 2 bases and J by 0 bases, with 12 bases between. CDR1 and CDR2 from the germline V gene are SGDLS and YYNGEE. The DNA for the CDR3 is TGTGCCAGCAGCGTCGGTATAGGTCCCTCTGGAAACACCATATATTTT. Its protein is CASSVGIGPSGNTIYF.

This clonotype appeared a few times. V is TRBV3-1 and J is TRBJ1-2, with 11 bases identical to TRBD1. This CDR3 is 16 amino acids long. CDR1 LGHDT and CDR2 YNNKEL come from the germline V gene (reference sequence). The J segment lost 4 bases and the V segment lost 4 bases, leaving 8 bases of the junction unmatched. CDR3 nucleotides: TGTGCCAGCAGCCGGACGGACAGGGGGCGCGTCTATGGCTACACCTTC. It specifies CASSRTDRGRVYGYTF.

This clonotype was observed a handful of times. The V call is TRBV5-1, the J call TRBJ2-5; the D is unclear. CDR1 is SGHRS and CDR2 is YFSETQ in the germline V gene. The CDR3 runs to 13 residues. V shed 2 bases and J shed 5 bases, with 10 bases lying between them. CDR3 nucleotides: TGCGCCAGCAGCTTAATAACTGGGGAGACCCAGTACTTC. This gives the protein CASSLITGETQYF.

The chain links TRBV7-2 to TRBJ1-1; tentative D call: TRBD1 (6 bases). The CDR3 is made up of 14 amino acids. Trimming removed 0 bases from V and 3 bases from J, with 8 bases in between. Germline V gives CDR1 SGHTA, CDR2 FQGNSA. DNA for the CDR3: TGTGCCAGCAGCTTAGCGGACAGAGACACTGAAGCTTTCTTT. Translation gives CASSLADRDTEAFF.

This sequence joins TRBV28 and TRBJ2-3; D might be TRBD1 (6 bases). This CDR3 contains 14 residues. Germline values: CDR1 MDHEN, CDR2 SYDVKM. The germline V and J ends were trimmed by 10 bases and 2 bases, with 16 bases remaining between them. DNA of the CDR3: TGTGCCATAGAACCAGGGACATCCACAGATACGCAGTATTTT. Translation gives CAIEPGTSTDTQYF.

This clonotype came up once. A much larger clone lies one base from this, so it may be a read error. The V call is TRBV7-8, the J call TRBJ2-7, with D maybe TRBD2 (5 bases). The CDR3 contains 16 residues. Between the trimmed V and J ends, which lost 5 bases and 5 bases, there was a span of 22 bases. Germline V CDR1 and CDR2: SGHVS, FQNEAQ. DNA of the CDR3: TGTGCCAGCAGCCGTCAGTGGGAGACGGTTTTCCACGAGCAGTACTTC. Translation gives CASSRQWETVFHEQYF.

This clonotype was detected many times. The chain combines TRBV11-2 with TRBJ2-1; D possibly corresponds to TRBD1 (6 bases). From germline, CDR1 is SGHAT and CDR2 FQNNGV. Trimming took 3 bases from V and 1 from J, leaving 10 bases between them. CDR3 length: 15 amino acids. The CDR3 bases are TGTGCCAGCAGCTTGGGCAGGGGATCCTACAATGAGCAGTTCTTC. Protein: CASSLGRGSYNEQFF.

This clonotype has a handful of counts. This sequence joins TRBV29-1 and TRBJ2-2, with TRBD1 matching 7 bases. The CDR3 contains 15 residues. Germline V gives CDR1 SQVTM, CDR2 ANQGSEA. With V trimmed by 6 bases and J by 5 bases, 12 bases remained unmatched. The CDR3 DNA sequence: TGCAGCGTACAATTGGGGACAGCTAAAACCGGGGAGCTGTTTTTT. Its translation: CSVQLGTAKTGELFF.

The chain is built from TRBV9 and TRBJ2-6; no firm D call. This CDR3 is built from 16 residues. The V end was cut by 0 bases, the J end by 0 bases, with 7 bases between. In germline, CDR1 is SGDLS, CDR2 YYNGEE. The CDR3 sequence: CASSVASGSGANVLTF. The DNA for the CDR3 is TGTGCCAGCAGCGTAGCTTCTGGCTCTGGGGCCAACGTCCTGACTTTC.

This clonotype was seen at least ten times. The J gene is TRBJ2-1, the V gene TRBV19; the D call may be TRBD1 or TRBD2 (7 bases each). V dropped 6 bases and J dropped 7 bases, with 16 bases sitting between them. This CDR3 is 14 amino acids long. CDR1 and CDR2 (germline): LNHDA, SQIVND (reference sequence). The CDR3 DNA is TGTGCCAGTAGCCCCCAGGGGGGGAGTAATGAGCAGTTCTTC. The encoded protein is CASSPQGGSNEQFF.

Many counts were recorded for this clonotype. V and J are TRBV19 and TRBJ1-5; D gene unclear. Trimming cost V 7 bases and J 9 bases, with 10 bases left between them. The CDR3 extends over 11 amino acids. Germline CDR1 and CDR2: LNHDA and SQIVND (reference sequence). The CDR3 spells CASTDIGPQHF. The CDR3 DNA follows: TGTGCCAGTACCGATATCGGGCCCCAGCATTTT.

This clonotype was observed a handful of times. The chain links TRBV2 to TRBJ2-2, with TRBD1 matching 8 bases. The germline V gene encodes CDR1 SNHLY and CDR2 FYNNEI. V was pared by 7 bases and J by 6 bases, with 13 bases of the junction left unmatched. The CDR3 runs 16 residues. The CDR3 region is CASTSPGGAVPGELFF. CDR3 DNA sequence: TGTGCCAGCACCAGCCCAGGGGGCGCCGTCCCCGGGGAGCTGTTTTTT.

This clonotype has only a few counts. This sequence joins TRBV7-2 and TRBJ2-7; the match to TRBD2 covers 7 bases. V lost 5 bases to trimming and J lost 3 bases; unmatched junction nucleotides: 13. The CDR3 sequence is 16 residues long. Germline CDR1 is SGHTA and CDR2 is FQGNSA. In DNA form, the CDR3 reads TGTGCCAGCAGCCCGCCGTTAACGGGGGGTTTCTACGAGCAGTACTTC. It specifies CASSPPLTGGFYEQYF.

This clonotype was found a few times. The chain links TRBV10-3 to TRBJ1-1; TRBD1 matches 9 bases. Germline V gene lookup returns CDR1 ENHRY and CDR2 SYGVKD. The CDR3 is 15 amino acids. V was pared by 8 bases and J by 3 bases, with 10 bases of the junction left unmatched. The CDR3 loop reads CAIRGTGKTDTEAFF. The CDR3, as DNA: TGTGCCATCCGTGGGACAGGGAAAACGGACACTGAAGCTTTCTTT.

This chain joins TRBV28 and TRBJ2-1; D remains ambiguous. V was cut by 1 base and J by 5 bases, with 3 bases left in between. This CDR3 region has 12 residues. In germline, CDR1 is MDHEN, CDR2 SYDVKM. The CDR3 spells CASSLLDNEQFF. CDR3 nucleotide sequence: TGTGCCAGCAGTTTATTAGACAATGAGCAGTTCTTC. The full variable domain, in which reference TRBV28 and TRBJ2-1 provide the parts outside the CDR3, is DVKVTQSSRYLVKRTGEKVFLECVQDMDHENMFWYRQDPGLGLRLIYFSYDVKMKEKGDIPEGYSVSREKKERFSLILESASTNQTSMYLCASSLLDNEQFFGPGTRLTVL.

This clonotype was seen more than once but under ten times. V usage is TRBV28 and J usage is TRBJ1-3; D unclear. Germline V gives CDR1 MDHEN, CDR2 SYDVKM. This CDR3 comprises 12 residues. V lost 3 bases and J lost 7, with 7 bases in between. CDR3 loop: CASSFTGNTIYF. Written as DNA, the CDR3 is TGTGCCAGCAGTTTTACGGGGAACACCATATATTTT.